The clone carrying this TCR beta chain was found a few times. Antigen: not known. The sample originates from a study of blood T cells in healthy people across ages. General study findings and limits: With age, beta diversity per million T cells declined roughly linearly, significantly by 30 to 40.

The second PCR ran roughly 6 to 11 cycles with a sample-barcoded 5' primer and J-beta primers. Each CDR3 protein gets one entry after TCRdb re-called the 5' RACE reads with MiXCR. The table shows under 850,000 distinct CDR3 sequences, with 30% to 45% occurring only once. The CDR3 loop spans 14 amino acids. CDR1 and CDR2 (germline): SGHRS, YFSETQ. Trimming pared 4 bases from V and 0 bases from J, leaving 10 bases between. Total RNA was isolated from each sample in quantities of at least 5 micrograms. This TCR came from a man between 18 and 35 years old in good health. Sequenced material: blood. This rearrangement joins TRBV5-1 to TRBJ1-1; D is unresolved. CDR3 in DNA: TGCGCCAGCAGCCCGCGGACGATGAACACTGAAGCTTTCTTT. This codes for CASSPRTMNTEAFF.